This passage covers 20 T cell receptor beta chains from one sample sequenced in a study of blood T cell repertoires in COVID-19. Clones were read by immunoSEQ multiplex PCR, and TCRdb kept only the in-frame ones, dropping some. The repertoire holds about 120,000 clones, with 87% as singletons. Sequencing was carried out using peripheral blood. These receptors all stem from a woman between 65 and 79 years old with acute or convalescent COVID-19.

The chain has TRBV10-3 and TRBJ1-1; D possibly corresponds to TRBD1 (6 bases). The CDR3 runs 15 residues. Per the germline V gene, CDR1 is ENHRY and CDR2 is SYGVKD. V was shortened by 0 bases and J by 5 bases, with 13 bases between the two germline ends. The CDR3 DNA reads as TGTGCCATCAGTGAGTCTGGGGGGGCTGGGACTGAAGCTTTCTTT. Translated: CAISESGGAGTEAFF.

This clone appeared once. The rearrangement uses TRBV6-1 and TRBJ2-7; weak D call: TRBD1 (5 bases). Trimming left V 1 base short and J 3 bases short, with 10 bases between. This CDR3 contains 14 residues. The V gene's germline CDR1 is MNHNS and CDR2 SASEGT. The CDR3 DNA reads TGTGCCAGCAGTGAAGGTAGGACAATCTACGAGCAGTACTTC. Translation: CASSEGRTIYEQYF.

The chain uses TRBV18 and TRBJ2-7; 7 nucleotides align to TRBD1. The V gene's germline CDR1 is KGHSH and CDR2 LQKENI. This CDR3 has 14 residues. V dropped 1 base and J dropped 2; count of bases not matched to a gene: 2. The CDR3 DNA reads TGTGCCAGCTCACCACAGGACAGGCCCTACGAGCAGTACTTC. Translation gives CASSPQDRPYEQYF.

The gene calls are TRBV19 and TRBJ2-7, with 9 bases lining up with TRBD1. V was pared by 1 base and J by 5 bases, with 6 bases of the junction left unmatched. CDR1 and CDR2 from the germline V gene are LNHDA and SQIVND (reference sequence). This CDR3 spans 15 amino acids. CDR3 amino acids: CASSIVSGTGNEQYF. The CDR3 DNA is TGTGCCAGTAGTATAGTAAGCGGGACAGGGAACGAGCAGTACTTC. Full variable domain (outside the CDR3, taken from reference TRBV19 and TRBJ2-7): DGGITQSPKYLFRKEGQNVTLSCEQNLNHDAMYWYRQDPGQGLRLIYYSQIVNDFQKGDIAEGYSVSREKKESFPLTVTSAQKNPTAFYLCASSIVSGTGNEQYFGPGTRLTVT.

CDR3 in amino acids: CASSRKTGSSSYEQYF. For the CDR3, the DNA is TGTGCCAGCAGCAGGAAGACAGGGAGTAGCTCCTACGAGCAGTACTTC. V and J are TRBV7-9 and TRBJ2-7, with TRBD1 matching over 7 bases. The CDR3 covers 16 residues. CDR1 and CDR2 (germline): SEHNR, FQNEAQ (reference sequence). V shed 5 bases, J shed 0 bases, and the junction held 10 bases outside the gene matches.

In its sample, this clone was seen a few times. This chain connects TRBV9 to TRBJ1-3; 11 nucleotides match TRBD1. The germline gives CDR1 SGDLS, CDR2 YYNGEE. CDR3 length equals 15 residues. Trimming removed 0 bases from V and 8 bases from J; junction bases left unmatched: 4. The CDR3 is CASSVEGQGVHTIYF. The CDR3 bases are TGTGCCAGCAGCGTAGAGGGACAGGGGGTACACACCATATATTTT.

J is TRBJ1-2 and V is TRBV28; 7 bases are shared with TRBD1. The CDR3 loop spans 14 amino acids. Germline V gives CDR1 MDHEN, CDR2 SYDVKM. V lost 6 bases and J lost 4; bases outside the gene matches: 8. The CDR3 DNA is TGTGCCAGCAGACCTGGGACAGTGAGCTATGGCTACACCTTC. This gives the protein CASRPGTVSYGYTF.

V usage is TRBV12-5 and J usage is TRBJ1-1; D unclear. Germline V CDR1 and CDR2: LGHNT, FRNRAP. The length of the CDR3 is 15 residues. V lost 5 bases to trimming and J lost 0 bases, with 13 bases between them. The CDR3 bases are TGTGCTAGTGGTCACCCGTCGGGGATGAACACTGAAGCTTTCTTT. Its translation: CASGHPSGMNTEAFF. Based on the CDR3 plus reference TRBV12-5 and TRBJ1-1, the full variable domain is DARVTQTPRHKVTEMGQEVTMRCQPILGHNTVFWYRQTMMQGLELLAYFRNRAPLDDSGMPKDRFSAEMPDATLATLKIQPSEPRDSAVYFCASGHPSGMNTEAFFGQGTRLTVV.

This chain uses TRBV3-1 (or the pseudogene TRBV3-2) with TRBJ2-3, with D hard to call. CDR1 is LGHDT, CDR2 YNNKEL, per germline (reference sequence). This CDR3 is 14 amino acids long. V gave up 0 bases and J gave up 8 bases, with 12 bases separating them. For the CDR3, the DNA is TGTGCCAGCAGCCAAGAAGGCACCTCGGGTACGCAGTATTTT. Translated, it gives CASSQEGTSGTQYF.

V and J are TRBV18 and TRBJ1-3; D is perhaps TRBD1 (6 bases). Trimming left V 6 bases short and J 2 bases short, with 17 bases between. Germline CDR1 reads KGHSH; CDR2 reads LQKENI. The CDR3 extends over 16 amino acids. CDR3 sequence (DNA): TGTGCCAGCTCCCGATACGCCACAGGGACTGGAAACACCATATATTTT. Protein: CASSRYATGTGNTIYF.

This chain connects TRBV5-1 to TRBJ2-3, with a possible D match to TRBD1 (5 bases). V was shortened by 6 bases and J by 5 bases, with 16 bases between the two germline ends. Germline V gene lookup returns CDR1 SGHRS and CDR2 YFSETQ. The CDR3 is 14 residues long. The CDR3 nucleotides read TGCGCCAGCAAAAACAGGCAGTATGAAGATACGCAGTATTTT. Translation: CASKNRQYEDTQYF.

The chain joins TRBV7-9 to TRBJ1-1, with D unclear. Per germline, CDR1 SEHNR and CDR2 FQNEAQ (reference sequence). Trimming took 6 bases from V and 1 from J, leaving 9 bases between them. This CDR3 contains 13 residues. Here the CDR3 DNA reads TGTGCCAGCAGTAGAAGTCCGAACACTGAAGCTTTCTTT. It specifies CASSRSPNTEAFF. Full variable domain (remainder filled in from reference TRBV7-9 and TRBJ1-1): DTGVSQNPRHKITKRGQNVTFRCDPISEHNRLYWYRQTLGQGPEFLTYFQNEAQLEKSRLLSDRFSAERPKGSFSTLEIQRTEQGDSAMYLCASSRSPNTEAFFGQGTRLTVV.

This clone has only a few counts. This rearrangement joins TRBV7-3 to TRBJ1-1; 7 bases align to TRBD1. After removal of 4 bases from V and 1 base from J, the junction contained 3 bases not matched to a gene. CDR1 SGHTA and CDR2 FQGTGA come from the germline V gene. The CDR3 spans 14 residues. The CDR3, as DNA: TGTGCCAGCAGCTCGGGACAGCAGAACACTGAAGCTTTCTTT. This codes for CASSSGQQNTEAFF. The whole variable domain, remainder taken from reference TRBV7-3 and TRBJ1-1, is GAGVSQTPSNKVTEKGKYVELRCDPISGHTALYWYRQSLGQGPEFLIYFQGTGAADDSGLPNDRFFAVRPEGSVSTLKIQRTERGDSAVYLCASSSGQQNTEAFFGQGTRLTVV.

The V call is TRBV5-6, the J call TRBJ2-3; D perhaps matches TRBD2 (5 bases). Germline assignment: CDR1 SGHDT and CDR2 YYEEEE. V was pared by 5 bases and J by 4 bases, with 17 bases between. The CDR3 loop spans 15 amino acids. Written as DNA, the CDR3 is TGTGCCAGCAGGCCCGTCTCCTTCGGGGCAGATACGCAGTATTTT. Translated: CASRPVSFGADTQYF.

The rearrangement uses TRBV27 and TRBJ2-5; 7 bases are a match to TRBD2. Germline V CDR1 and CDR2: MNHEY, SMNVEV (reference sequence). V lost 5 bases and J lost 1; bases outside the gene matches: 10. The CDR3 is 16 amino acids. The DNA of the CDR3 is TGTGCCAGCAGTCAGTCCCCTACTAGCGTCCAAGAGACCCAGTACTTC. Amino acids: CASSQSPTSVQETQYF.

J is TRBJ1-2 and V is TRBV6-1; tentative D call: TRBD1 (5 bases). Trimming shortened V by 0 bases and J by 2 bases, and 7 bases separated the two germline ends. The CDR3 is 14 residues long. Germline V gene data show CDR1 as MNHNS and CDR2 as SASEGT. The CDR3 DNA reads as TGTGCCAGCAGTGAAGCGGGGGGGAACTATGGCTACACCTTC. Its protein product is CASSEAGGNYGYTF.

This sequence joins TRBV13 and TRBJ2-5, with a weak D call TRBD1 (6 bases). CDR3 size: 15 residues. The germline V and J ends were trimmed by 5 bases and 7 bases, with 20 bases remaining between them. Germline CDR1 reads PRHDT; CDR2 reads FYEKMQ (reference sequence). The CDR3 spells CASSLGTLRGGTQYF. The CDR3 region has the DNA TGTGCCAGCAGCCTGGGGACACTCCGGGGTGGGACCCAGTACTTC.

The V and J genes are TRBV19 and TRBJ1-5; 8 bases align to TRBD1. CDR1 LNHDA and CDR2 SQIVND come from the germline V gene (reference sequence). The CDR3 has 18 amino acids. Trimming cost V 7 bases and J 1 base; bases outside gene matches: 15. The CDR3 sequence is CASTPGPGQGVSNQPQHF. As DNA, the CDR3 is TGTGCCAGTACCCCCGGCCCTGGACAGGGAGTAAGCAATCAGCCCCAGCATTTT.

There are a few counts of this clone. CDR3 in amino acids: CASSLVQVYGYTF. The CDR3 nucleotides read TGTGCCAGCAGCTTAGTCCAGGTCTATGGCTACACCTTC. The chain couples TRBV11-2 to TRBJ1-2; no clear D. The germline V gene encodes CDR1 SGHAT and CDR2 FQNNGV. This CDR3 is built from 13 residues. The germline V and J ends were trimmed by 1 base and 4 bases, with 7 bases remaining between them. The variable domain in full, with the rest retrieved from reference TRBV11-2 and TRBJ1-2, is EAGVAQSPRYKIIEKRQSVAFWCNPISGHATLYWYQQILGQGPKLLIQFQNNGVVDDSQLPKDRFSAERLKGVDSTLKIQPAKLEDSAVYLCASSLVQVYGYTFGSGTRLTVV.

This chain links TRBV7-6 with TRBJ2-7; D is unresolved. V shed 1 base and J shed 2 bases, with 9 bases lying between them. Germline CDR1 SGHVS, CDR2 FNYEAQ. This CDR3 region has 14 residues. The CDR3 spells CASSLEGGTYEQYF. CDR3 DNA sequence: TGTGCCAGCAGCTTAGAAGGCGGAACCTACGAGCAGTACTTC.